These 27 T cell receptor beta chains share one sample of origin, sequenced in a study of T cells in localized non-small cell lung cancer. Profiled with immunoSEQ multiplex PCR; TCRdb holds only in-frame clones, not every one. Here the sample spans approximately 21,000 clones, approximately 90% being singletons. The input for sequencing was peripheral blood, taken before any cancer treatment. All receptors derive from a woman aged 35-75 years with stage I lung adenocarcinoma.

This chain joins TRBV30 and TRBJ1-1; D perhaps matches TRBD1 (6 bases). V gave up 2 bases and J gave up 10 bases, with 14 bases separating them. This CDR3 has 12 residues. Per germline, CDR1 GTSNPN and CDR2 SVGIG (reference sequence). The CDR3 reads CAWSYTEDRAFF. The DNA of the CDR3 is TGTGCCTGGAGTTACACCGAGGACAGAGCTTTCTTT.

The chain combines TRBV28 with TRBJ1-1; D remains unclear. This CDR3 has 16 residues. The V and J ends lost 3 bases and 3 bases respectively, with 17 bases between them. Germline CDR1 is MDHEN and CDR2 is SYDVKM. CDR3 DNA: TGTGCCAGCAGTTTTTCTAGCGGTTGGGGAGACACTGAAGCTTTCTTT. This translates into CASSFSSGWGDTEAFF.

The CDR3 loop is CASRSYRERTDTQYF. The CDR3 DNA sequence: TGTGCCAGTAGGAGTTACCGGGAGCGCACAGATACGCAGTATTTT. J is TRBJ2-3 and V is TRBV19, with a tentative D call TRBD2 (6 bases). In germline, CDR1 is LNHDA, CDR2 SQIVND (reference sequence). This CDR3 contains 15 residues. Trimming left V 6 bases short and J 1 base short, with 14 bases between.

J is TRBJ2-7 and V is TRBV7-2; D is undetermined. The CDR3 runs to 15 residues. Deletions cut 5 bases from V and 2 bases from J, with 16 bases between. Germline lookup yields CDR1 SGHTA and CDR2 FQGNSA. The CDR3 spells CASSIWVGRTYEQYF. CDR3 nucleotide sequence: TGTGCCAGCAGCATATGGGTGGGTCGAACCTACGAGCAGTACTTC.

The chain is built from TRBV4-2 and TRBJ2-2, with 9 bases lining up with TRBD2. The germline gives CDR1 LGHNA, CDR2 YNFKEQ. V lost 11 bases and J lost 2; bases outside the gene matches: 15. This CDR3 is 17 amino acids long. The CDR3 DNA sequence: TGTGCCGCTGGGGTGGGTAGCGGGGGACGAAACACCGGGGAGCTGTTTTTT. Protein sequence: CAAGVGSGGRNTGELFF.

The chain links TRBV7-2 to TRBJ2-1; the D gene is possibly TRBD1 (7 bases). CDR1 and CDR2 from the germline V gene are SGHTA and FQGNSA. This CDR3 comprises 14 residues. Deletions cut 5 bases from V and 11 bases from J, with 19 bases between. The CDR3 sequence: CASSPPGGRGKQFF. CDR3 DNA: TGTGCCAGCAGCCCGCCAGGGGGGCGGGGAAAGCAGTTCTTC.

The rearrangement uses TRBV7-2 and TRBJ2-1, with 12 bases lining up with TRBD2. The CDR3 extends over 18 amino acids. CDR1 and CDR2 from the germline V gene are SGHTA and FQGNSA. The J segment lost 2 bases and the V segment lost 2 bases, leaving 7 bases of the junction unmatched. The CDR3 DNA is TGTGCCAGCAGCTTATTAGGGACTAGCGGGCTCGCCTACAATGAGCAGTTCTTC. It codes for CASSLLGTSGLAYNEQFF. The full variable domain, in which reference TRBV7-2 and TRBJ2-1 provide the parts outside the CDR3, is GAGVSQSPSNKVTEKGKDVELRCDPISGHTALYWYRQSLGQGLEFLIYFQGNSAPDKSGLPSDRFSAERTGGSVSTLTIQRTQQEDSAVYLCASSLLGTSGLAYNEQFFGPGTRLTVL.

This clone has only a few counts. The chain uses TRBV2 and TRBJ2-1; the D gene is possibly TRBD2 (5 bases). Germline V lookup: CDR1 SNHLY, CDR2 FYNNEI. Trimming stripped 10 bases from V and 1 base from J, with 20 bases between. The CDR3 covers 16 residues. CDR3 in DNA: TGTGCCACTGTAAAAGGGAGCGGACTTTCCTACAATGAGCAGTTCTTC. This gives the protein CATVKGSGLSYNEQFF.

The rearrangement links TRBV5-4 to TRBJ2-7; D gene uncertain. The CDR3 extends over 15 amino acids. Germline V gives CDR1 SGHNT, CDR2 YYREEE (reference sequence). V lost 0 bases to trimming and J lost 3 bases, with 13 bases between them. DNA of the CDR3: TGTGCCAGCAGCTTGGGAGGTCAGGCCATCTACGAGCAGTACTTC. Translation gives CASSLGGQAIYEQYF.

The rearrangement uses TRBV28 and TRBJ1-3, with a tentative D call TRBD1 (5 bases). Trimming pared 7 bases from V and 1 base from J, leaving 8 bases between. CDR3 size: 13 residues. Per the germline V gene, CDR1 is MDHEN and CDR2 is SYDVKM. The CDR3 is CASKQASGNTIYF. The CDR3 nucleotides are TGTGCCAGCAAACAGGCGTCTGGAAACACCATATATTTT.

V gene TRBV28 combines with J gene TRBJ1-1; D gene unclear. The CDR3 totals 15 residues. Deletions cut 4 bases from V and 0 bases from J, with 12 bases between. Germline V CDR1 and CDR2: MDHEN, SYDVKM. CDR3 nucleotide sequence: TGTGCCAGCAGTTCCCTTAAACGTTTGAACACTGAAGCTTTCTTT. This translates into CASSSLKRLNTEAFF.

The chain is built from TRBV7-7 and TRBJ2-2, with D perhaps TRBD2 (6 bases). CDR3 length: 13 residues. V was clipped by 3 bases and J by 6 bases, with 8 bases between them. Germline V CDR1 and CDR2: SSHAT, FNYEAQ (reference sequence). The CDR3 region is CASSLTRSGELFF. The CDR3 nucleotides read TGTGCCAGCAGCTTGACTAGGTCCGGGGAGCTGTTTTTT.

The rearrangement links TRBV5-1 to TRBJ1-3, with a possible D match to TRBD1 (6 bases). Trimming cost V 3 bases and J 0 bases, with 10 bases left between them. Germline V CDR1 and CDR2: SGHRS, YFSETQ. This CDR3 is built from 15 residues. The CDR3 DNA is TGCGCCAGCAGCTCCGGACAGAGCTCTGGAAACACCATATATTTT. Protein product: CASSSGQSSGNTIYF.

The chain combines TRBV5-1 with TRBJ1-1, with D perhaps TRBD1 (6 bases). Germline values: CDR1 SGHRS, CDR2 YFSETQ. This CDR3 spans 15 amino acids. Trimming shortened V by 0 bases and J by 1 base, and 10 bases separated the two germline ends. The CDR3 DNA is TGCGCCAGCAGCTTGGTCCCAGGGGAGAACACTGAAGCTTTCTTT. Its translation is CASSLVPGENTEAFF.

The V gene is TRBV11-1, the J gene TRBJ2-4, with D maybe TRBD1 (6 bases). This CDR3 region has 14 residues. Germline V gene lookup returns CDR1 SGHAT and CDR2 FQDESV (reference sequence). The V end lost 5 bases, the J end lost 1 base, and 9 bases lay between the germline ends. CDR3 in amino acids: CASSPTGAKNIQYF. DNA for the CDR3: TGTGCCAGCAGCCCTACAGGGGCCAAAAACATTCAGTACTTC.

This chain links TRBV28 with TRBJ2-2, with a possible D match to TRBD2 (5 bases). The V gene lost 6 bases and the J gene lost 3 bases, with 14 bases spanning the gap. The CDR3 runs to 15 residues. The germline gives CDR1 MDHEN, CDR2 SYDVKM. The CDR3 DNA reads as TGTGCCAGCAGCCTGCGGGCGAGCGACACCGGGGAGCTGTTTTTT. Translating gives CASSLRASDTGELFF.

J is TRBJ2-5 and V is TRBV6-6, with 7 bases matching TRBD1. The V segment lost 6 bases and the J segment 4 bases; nucleotides outside the gene matches: 5. This CDR3 is built from 13 residues. Germline V CDR1 and CDR2: MNHNY, SVGAGI (reference sequence). DNA of the CDR3: TGTGCCAGCAGACTGAACAGGGGAGAGACCCAGTACTTC. Amino acid sequence: CASRLNRGETQYF.

The chain employs TRBV28 and TRBJ1-2; maybe TRBD1 (6 bases). Deletions cut 5 bases from V and 5 bases from J, with 12 bases between. The CDR3 length is 13 residues. Germline-derived CDR1 and CDR2 are MDHEN and SYDVKM. CDR3: CASSPGQFYGYTF. CDR3 nucleotide sequence: TGTGCCAGCAGTCCGGGACAATTTTATGGCTACACCTTC.

The chain is built from TRBV30 and TRBJ2-7; possibly TRBD2 for D (6 bases). This CDR3 has 13 amino acids. CDR1 is GTSNPN, CDR2 SVGIG, per germline (reference sequence). V lost 5 bases and J 5 bases, leaving 16 bases between the germline ends. The CDR3 coding sequence is TGTGCCTGGGCCGAGGGAGGAGGGAACGAGCAGTACTTC. As protein: CAWAEGGGNEQYF.

The chain combines TRBV9 with TRBJ1-4, with D maybe TRBD1 (5 bases). The CDR3 loop spans 15 amino acids. The germline gives CDR1 SGDLS, CDR2 YYNGEE. Trimming took 2 bases from V and 6 from J, leaving 14 bases between them. The CDR3 nucleotides read TGTGCCAGCAGCGTCGGGGGATTTGGGGATGAAAAACTGTTTTTT. Protein product: CASSVGGFGDEKLFF.

In DNA form, the CDR3 reads TGTGCCAGCAGTTTATGGGACCTTAGCTCTGGGGCCAACGTCCTGACTTTC. As protein: CASSLWDLSSGANVLTF. J is TRBJ2-6 and V is TRBV28; D remains unclear. The CDR3 is made up of 17 amino acids. V lost 0 bases to trimming and J lost 0 bases, with 9 bases between them. The germline gives CDR1 MDHEN, CDR2 SYDVKM.

The CDR3 nucleotides are TGTGCCACCAGCAGAGGAAATCAGCCCCAGCATTTT. As protein: CATSRGNQPQHF. V and J are TRBV15 and TRBJ1-5, with no clear D. Trimming removed 1 base from V and 4 bases from J, with 2 bases in between. Germline CDR1 and CDR2: LNHNV and YYDKDF (reference sequence). This CDR3 is 12 amino acids long.

The chain carries TRBV29-1 and TRBJ2-3, with D uncertain. Germline V CDR1 and CDR2: SQVTM, ANQGSEA. The CDR3 totals 13 residues. The germline V and J ends were trimmed by 1 base and 4 bases, with 9 bases remaining between them. The CDR3 sequence: CSVEVAWADTQYF. CDR3 bases: TGCAGCGTTGAAGTTGCGTGGGCAGATACGCAGTATTTT.

The genes are TRBV28 and TRBJ1-6; D is uncertain. The CDR3 covers 14 residues. Trimming stripped 4 bases from V and 7 bases from J, with 11 bases between. The germline gives CDR1 MDHEN, CDR2 SYDVKM. The CDR3 DNA is TGTGCCAGCAGTTCCTATAGGGAGAATTCACCCCTCCACTTT. It yields the protein CASSSYRENSPLHF.

The gene calls are TRBV4-1 and TRBJ2-7; 10 nucleotides match TRBD2. V lost 4 bases, J lost 2 bases, and 8 bases stayed unmatched. The CDR3 runs 16 residues. CDR1 is MGHRA, CDR2 YSYEKL, per germline. For the CDR3, the DNA is TGCGCCAGCAGCCGGGGAACCGGGACTAGCGCCTACGAGCAGTACTTC. This codes for CASSRGTGTSAYEQYF.

DNA for the CDR3: TGTGCCAGCAGCTTAGGGGGGGTAAACGCTCAGCCCCAGCATTTT. Its protein product is CASSLGGVNAQPQHF. This chain uses TRBV7-9 with TRBJ1-5; the D gene is possibly TRBD1 (5 bases). Per the germline V gene, CDR1 is SEHNR and CDR2 is FQNEAQ (reference sequence). The CDR3 covers 15 residues. V was shortened by 1 base and J by 6 bases, with 13 bases between the two germline ends.

The chain has TRBV6-5 and TRBJ1-2; D is perhaps TRBD1 (6 bases). V lost 5 bases and J 4 bases, leaving 17 bases between the germline ends. This CDR3 contains 15 residues. Per the germline V gene, CDR1 is MNHEY and CDR2 is SVGAGI. CDR3 DNA sequence: TGTGCCAGCAGTCCCTTTAGACAGGCAGGCTATGGCTACACCTTC. Residues: CASSPFRQAGYGYTF.